The 14 T cell receptor beta chains listed next were all sequenced from one sample in a study of OX40 agonist ivuxolimab in advanced cancers. Using immunoSEQ multiplex PCR, the repertoire was profiled, and TCRdb retains in-frame clones only, with some absent. The sample has around 40,000 clones, approximately 80% seen once; the top ten hold around 4%. Sequenced material: CD4+ or CD8+ T cells sorted from blood, taken in a trial of the OX40 agonist ivuxolimab. All receptors come from an adult with an advanced solid tumor such as melanoma, head and neck, liver or kidney cancer.

V and J are TRBV5-1 and TRBJ2-2, with 8 bases that match TRBD2. The germline V gene encodes CDR1 SGHRS and CDR2 YFSETQ. This CDR3 is built from 15 residues. V shed 4 bases, J shed 5 bases, and the junction held 7 bases outside the gene matches. This chain's CDR3 is CASSPGLAETGELFF. The CDR3 DNA follows: TGCGCCAGCAGCCCCGGACTAGCAGAGACCGGGGAGCTGTTTTTT.

This clone was observed a few times. The chain carries TRBV2 and TRBJ1-5; D possibly corresponds to TRBD1 (5 bases). V gave up 3 bases and J gave up 5 bases, with 8 bases separating them. The CDR3 runs to 13 residues. Germline CDR1 is SNHLY and CDR2 is FYNNEI. The CDR3 is CASSDRTYQPQHF. In DNA, the CDR3 is TGTGCCAGCAGTGATCGGACATATCAGCCCCAGCATTTT. The complete variable domain, with remaining parts taken from reference TRBV2 and TRBJ1-5, reads EPEVTQTPSHQVTQMGQEVILRCVPISNHLYFYWYRQILGQKVEFLVSFYNNEISEKSEIFDDQFSVERPDGSNFTLKIRSTKLEDSAMYFCASSDRTYQPQHFGDGTRLSIL.

This chain joins TRBV27 and TRBJ2-7; D is unclear. The CDR3 extends over 13 amino acids. Trimming left V 2 bases short and J 1 base short, with 6 bases between. Germline CDR1 MNHEY, CDR2 SMNVEV (reference sequence). CDR3 nucleotide sequence: TGTGCCAGCAGTTTAACCAGGTCCTACGAGCAGTACTTC. Residues: CASSLTRSYEQYF.

The V call is TRBV27, the J call TRBJ2-3; D may correspond to TRBD1 or TRBD2 (6 bases each). This CDR3 spans 14 amino acids. The germline V gene has CDR1 MNHEY and CDR2 SMNVEV (reference sequence). The V gene lost 6 bases and the J gene lost 0 bases, with 10 bases spanning the gap. CDR3 region: CASSRRGSTDTQYF. In nucleotides, the CDR3 is TGTGCCAGCAGCCGGAGGGGGAGCACAGATACGCAGTATTTT.

The chain couples TRBV6-4 to TRBJ2-3, with D perhaps TRBD2 (7 bases). CDR1 is MRHNA and CDR2 is SNTAGT in the germline V gene. V shed 0 bases and J shed 5 bases, with 12 bases lying between them. The CDR3 is 15 amino acids. Written as DNA, the CDR3 is TGTGCCAGCAGTGACTCGGGGGGGCTGGAAGATACGCAGTATTTT. Its protein is CASSDSGGLEDTQYF.

The CDR3 loop is CASSTPAAGGETQYF. CDR3 coding DNA: TGTGCCAGCAGCACCCCGGCCGCGGGGGGAGAGACCCAGTACTTC. The chain recombines TRBV9 with TRBJ2-5; TRBD2 aligns across 8 bases. CDR3 size: 15 residues. Germline CDR1 and CDR2: SGDLS and YYNGEE. V lost 4 bases to trimming and J lost 4 bases; unmatched junction nucleotides: 9.

V gene TRBV4-1 combines with J gene TRBJ2-4; 9 nucleotides agree with TRBD2. The CDR3 is made up of 17 amino acids. Germline V gives CDR1 MGHRA, CDR2 YSYEKL. The V and J ends lost 0 bases and 7 bases, in that order; junction bases with no gene match: 10. CDR3 DNA: TGCGCCAGCAGCCAAGATAGGGGGGTAGCGGGAGTTAACATTCAGTACTTC. This encodes CASSQDRGVAGVNIQYF.

The chain combines TRBV4-3 with TRBJ2-3; 13 positions match TRBD2. Germline loops: CDR1 LGHNA, CDR2 YSLEER. CDR3 length: 16 residues. V shed 1 base and J 3 bases; nucleotides not matched to a gene: 1. This CDR3 is CASSQVTSGRTDTQYF. DNA for the CDR3: TGCGCCAGCAGCCAAGTGACTAGCGGGAGGACAGATACGCAGTATTTT.

The chain carries TRBV18 and TRBJ1-3; the D gene is possibly TRBD1 (6 bases). CDR1 and CDR2 from the germline V gene are KGHSH and LQKENI. This CDR3 spans 14 amino acids. V shed 3 bases and J shed 7 bases, with 13 bases lying between them. CDR3 loop: CASSPPGQSNTIYF. The CDR3, as DNA: TGTGCCAGCTCACCCCCCGGACAGTCTAACACCATATATTTT. The full variable domain, in which reference TRBV18 and TRBJ1-3 provide the parts outside the CDR3, is NAGVMQNPRHLVRRRGQEARLRCSPMKGHSHVYWYRQLPEEGLKFMVYLQKENIIDESGMPKERFSAEFPKEGPSILRIQQVVRGDSAAYFCASSPPGQSNTIYFGEGSWLTVV.

The chain links TRBV5-1 to TRBJ2-1; 7 bases fit TRBD2. The length of the CDR3 is 14 residues. CDR1 and CDR2 (germline): SGHRS, YFSETQ. V lost 0 bases and J lost 9; bases outside the gene matches: 6. The CDR3 protein is CASSLVGGSPEQFF. The DNA of the CDR3 is TGCGCCAGCAGCTTGGTGGGAGGGTCCCCTGAGCAGTTCTTC.

V gene TRBV11-2 combines with J gene TRBJ2-7, with TRBD1 identical over 10 bases. The CDR3 has 15 residues. Germline loops: CDR1 SGHAT, CDR2 FQNNGV. V dropped 1 base and J dropped 5; count of bases not matched to a gene: 5. In DNA, the CDR3 is TGTGCCAGCAGCTTAGCCGGGACAGGGGTAGACGAGCAGTACTTC. This translates into CASSLAGTGVDEQYF.

This chain uses TRBV6-5 with TRBJ1-6, with D perhaps TRBD1 (5 bases). The germline V gene encodes CDR1 MNHEY and CDR2 SVGAGI. Trimming cost V 6 bases and J 7 bases, with 13 bases left between them. This CDR3 region has 14 residues. CDR3 residues: CASSEGRENSPLHF. CDR3 DNA: TGTGCCAGCAGCGAGGGACGGGAGAATTCACCCCTCCACTTT.

V usage is TRBV28 and J usage is TRBJ1-5, with D unresolved. The germline V and J ends were trimmed by 5 bases and 7 bases, with 12 bases remaining between them. The CDR3 contains 13 residues. Germline V gene data show CDR1 as MDHEN and CDR2 as SYDVKM. The DNA for the CDR3 is TGTGCCAGCAGTAGAGGGATTCGGCAGCCCCAGCATTTT. The encoded protein is CASSRGIRQPQHF.

The CDR3 protein is CASSRPDGRTTGELFF. In DNA form, the CDR3 reads TGTGCCAGCTCAAGGCCCGACGGAAGGACCACCGGGGAGCTGTTTTTT. The genes are TRBV18 and TRBJ2-2; D gene ambiguous. This CDR3 region has 16 residues. Germline V gene data show CDR1 as KGHSH and CDR2 as LQKENI. The germline V and J ends were trimmed by 5 bases and 4 bases, with 17 bases remaining between them.